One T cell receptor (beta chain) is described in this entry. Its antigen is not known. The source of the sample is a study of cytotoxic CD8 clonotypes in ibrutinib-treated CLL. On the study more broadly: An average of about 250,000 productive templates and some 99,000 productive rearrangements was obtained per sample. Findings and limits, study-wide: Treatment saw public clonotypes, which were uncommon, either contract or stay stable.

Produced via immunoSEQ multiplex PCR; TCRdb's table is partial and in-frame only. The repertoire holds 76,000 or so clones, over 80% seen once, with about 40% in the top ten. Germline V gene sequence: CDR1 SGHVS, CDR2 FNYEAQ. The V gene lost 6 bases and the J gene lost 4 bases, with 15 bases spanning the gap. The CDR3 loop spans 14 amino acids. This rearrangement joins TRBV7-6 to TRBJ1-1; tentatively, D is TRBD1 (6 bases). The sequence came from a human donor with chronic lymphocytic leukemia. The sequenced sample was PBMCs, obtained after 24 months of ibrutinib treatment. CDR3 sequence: CASSLREGVTEAFF. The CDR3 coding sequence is TGTGCCAGCAGTCTCAGGGAGGGGGTCACTGAAGCTTTCTTT.